What follows is one TCR beta chain and its context. The antigen is unknown. These data originate in a study of radiation and T cells in renal cell carcinoma. Study-wide background: Nephrectomy followed 15 Gy stereotactic body radiation by 4 weeks.

Study-wide results and caveats: No pretreatment tumor biopsies were available for baseline clonotypes. In blood, top tumor clones expanded by 2 weeks, shrinking by 4.

After removal of 4 bases from V and 6 bases from J, the junction contained 7 bases not matched to a gene. In germline, CDR1 is SGHRS, CDR2 YFSETQ. The CDR3 spans 15 residues. The time point was: blood 2 weeks post-SBRT. Treatment in this sample: 15 Gy SBRT to primary tumor, nephrectomy 4 weeks later. Sequencing used immunoSEQ multiplex PCR; TCRdb keeps in-frame clones, though not all of them. The data hold 160,000 or so clones, with approximately 88% observed a single time. The chain links TRBV5-1 to TRBJ2-3; 11 bases map to TRBD2. Material: blood, obtained from a patient whose treatment included radiotherapy and nephrectomy. This TCR derives from a woman aged 50 to 65 with renal cell carcinoma. CDR3 region: CASSLRLAGQDTQYF. The CDR3 DNA follows: TGCGCCAGCAGCCTCCGACTAGCGGGGCAGGATACGCAGTATTTT.